The rows below give T cell receptor beta chains drawn from one sample of a study of blood T cell repertoires in COVID-19. Data came from immunoSEQ multiplex PCR; TCRdb stores just in-frame clones and leaves some out. The sample consists of about 130,000 clones, about nine tenths of them appearing once. Material: peripheral blood. Receptors were obtained from a man in his forties or fifties with active COVID-19. Each CDR3 is given with its conserved first and last residue. A D gene is named only where the DNA matches it firmly. Expanded clones are given a class, and other clones once, few, many or no size at all.

v_gene	d_gene	abundance	j_gene	len	CDR3aa	CDR3nt
TRBV11-2	TRBD2	-	TRBJ2-5	16	CASSSLRGGLKETQYF	TGTGCCAGCAGCTCCCTGCGGGGGGGTCTAAAAGAGACCCAGTACTTC
TRBV7-8	TRBD2	-	TRBJ2-3	18	CASSQIREAGVSTDTQYF	TGTGCCAGCAGCCAAATCCGAGAAGCGGGAGTTAGCACAGATACGCAGTATTTT
TRBV2	-	once	TRBJ2-6	15	CASRRLFSGANVLTF	TGTGCCAGCAGGCGACTTTTTTCTGGGGCCAACGTCCTGACTTTC
TRBV11-3	TRBD1	few	TRBJ2-3	20	CASSLMFMAGGVTSTDTQYF	TGTGCCAGCAGCTTAATGTTCATGGCAGGGGGAGTAACTAGCACAGATACGCAGTATTTT
TRBV7-9	-	-	TRBJ2-1	14	CASSLARRGDEQFF	TGTGCCAGCAGCTTAGCCCGGAGGGGAGATGAGCAGTTCTTC
TRBV19	TRBD1	-	TRBJ1-1	15	CASSRDGTANTEAFF	TGTGCCAGTAGTAGAGACGGGACAGCGAACACTGAAGCTTTCTTT
TRBV27	TRBD2	-	TRBJ2-5	17	CASSNTWTSGHQETQYF	TGTGCCAGCAGCAACACATGGACTAGCGGACACCAAGAGACCCAGTACTTC
TRBV29-1	TRBD2	-	TRBJ2-3	12	CSVVASGGLVYF	TGCAGCGTTGTGGCTAGCGGGGGACTGGTGTATTTT
TRBV6-1	TRBD2	-	TRBJ2-1	18	CASSEASISGRVGNEQFF	TGTGCCAGCAGTGAAGCTTCCATTAGCGGGAGGGTAGGGAATGAGCAGTTCTTC
TRBV11-2	-	once	TRBJ1-1	15	CASSLDLSGNTEAFF	TGTGCCAGCAGCTTAGACCTGAGTGGGAACACTGAAGCTTTCTTT
TRBV7-2	TRBD2	once	TRBJ2-2	15	CASNLAGDGTGELFF	TGTGCCAGCAACCTAGCGGGAGATGGGACCGGGGAGCTGTTTTTT
TRBV4-1	TRBD1	-	TRBJ2-7	15	CASSRGQGGTYEQYF	TGCGCCAGCAGTCGCGGACAGGGAGGAACCTACGAGCAGTACTTC
TRBV5-1	TRBD1	-	TRBJ1-2	16	CASSLASGQAFYGYTF	TGCGCCAGCAGCTTGGCTTCGGGACAGGCCTTCTATGGCTACACCTTC
TRBV12-5	TRBD2	-	TRBJ2-5	14	CASGKRDGEETQYF	TGTGCTAGTGGAAAGCGGGACGGGGAAGAGACCCAGTACTTC
TRBV18	-	-	TRBJ1-3	14	CASSQISGGNTIYF	TGTGCCAGCTCACAAATCAGTGGCGGAAACACCATATATTTT
TRBV19	TRBD1	-	TRBJ1-5	16	CASSRGQGRINQPQHF	TGTGCCAGTAGTCGAGGACAGGGGAGGATCAATCAGCCCCAGCATTTT
TRBV4-1	-	-	TRBJ1-2	15	CASSQGGGEEGRYTF	TGCGCCAGCAGCCAAGGGGGCGGGGAAGAGGGTCGCTACACCTTC
TRBV5-1	TRBD1	-	TRBJ2-4	13	CASSPGQPNIQYF	TGCGCCAGCAGCCCGGGACAGCCTAACATTCAGTACTTC
TRBV7-8	TRBD1	-	TRBJ1-5	14	CASSPGTGGQPQHF	TGTGCCAGCAGCCCCGGGACAGGAGGACAGCCCCAGCATTTT
TRBV5-4	-	-	TRBJ2-1	13	CASSGVWGDEQFF	TGTGCCAGCAGCGGGGTGTGGGGCGATGAGCAGTTCTTC
TRBV5-5	-	-	TRBJ1-4	15	CASSLAVGPNEKLFF	TGTGCCAGCAGCTTGGCCGTGGGGCCAAATGAAAAACTGTTTTTT
TRBV29-1	-	-	TRBJ2-3	16	CSVEDRLSLSTDTQYF	TGCAGCGTTGAAGATCGCCTAAGTCTAAGCACAGATACGCAGTATTTT
TRBV15	-	-	TRBJ2-1	14	CATSTGPGAVEQFF	TGTGCCACCAGCACCGGCCCTGGTGCGGTTGAGCAGTTCTTC
TRBV24-1	TRBD1	few	TRBJ2-2	14	CATTGQGDTGELFF	TGTGCCACCACGGGACAGGGCGACACCGGGGAGCTGTTTTTT
TRBV7-2	-	-	TRBJ2-1	13	CASSLEAGLLQFF	TGTGCCAGCAGCTTAGAGGCGGGACTGCTACAGTTCTTC
TRBV5-1	-	-	TRBJ2-2	13	CASSLDLPGELFF	TGCGCCAGCAGCTTGGATCTTCCCGGGGAGCTGTTTTTT
TRBV6-5	-	-	TRBJ2-2	12	CASYSFTGELFF	TGTGCCAGCTATTCCTTCACCGGGGAGCTGTTTTTT
TRBV18	-	-	TRBJ1-1	14	CASSPGRGNTEAFF	TGTGCCAGCTCACCAGGGAGGGGAAACACTGAAGCTTTCTTT
TRBV6-5	TRBD1	-	TRBJ1-1	13	CASKGQGNTEAFF	TGTGCCAGCAAGGGACAGGGGAACACTGAAGCTTTCTTT
TRBV2	TRBD2	many	TRBJ2-3	14	CASRAGGRTDTQYF	TGTGCCAGCCGAGCGGGGGGACGCACAGATACGCAGTATTTT
TRBV6-5	TRBD1	-	TRBJ1-5	13	CASSRTGYQPQHF	TGTGCCAGCAGCCGGACAGGGTATCAGCCCCAGCATTTT
TRBV7-7	TRBD2	once	TRBJ2-5	17	CASSLALAGRGWETQYF	TGTGCCAGCAGCTTAGCCCTAGCGGGCCGGGGTTGGGAGACCCAGTACTTC
TRBV14	-	-	TRBJ2-3	16	CASSQDRGVWLDTQYF	TGTGCCAGCAGCCAAGACAGGGGAGTTTGGTTAGATACGCAGTATTTT
TRBV10-3	-	-	TRBJ1-2	14	CAISESGANYGYTF	TGTGCCATCAGTGAGTCGGGAGCTAACTATGGCTACACCTTC
TRBV5-6	-	-	TRBJ1-5	17	CASSLGVTVESNQPQHF	TGTGCCAGCAGCTTGGGGGTGACAGTGGAGAGCAATCAGCCCCAGCATTTT
TRBV6-6	TRBD1	-	TRBJ2-1	15	CASISGTEYNNEQFF	TGTGCCAGCATCTCCGGGACAGAGTACAACAATGAGCAGTTCTTC
TRBV3-1/TRBV3-2	TRBD2	-	TRBJ2-3	16	CASSQGTTGRIDTQYF	TGTGCCAGCAGCCAGGGGACTACCGGGAGAATAGATACGCAGTATTTT
TRBV9	TRBD2	-	TRBJ2-5	16	CASSVMVAGGPGTQYF	TGTGCCAGCAGCGTTATGGTGGCGGGAGGGCCGGGGACCCAGTACTTC
TRBV7-9	-	-	TRBJ1-1	12	CASSLGGQRAFF	TGTGCCAGCAGCTTAGGAGGTCAACGCGCTTTCTTT
TRBV6-6	-	-	TRBJ1-2	14	CASRAGTRNYGYTF	TGTGCCAGCAGGGCCGGGACAAGAAACTATGGCTACACCTTC
TRBV6-5	TRBD1	few	TRBJ1-6	14	CASSWDRGNSPLHF	TGTGCCAGCAGTTGGGACAGAGGTAATTCACCCCTCCACTTT
TRBV11-3	-	-	TRBJ2-5	12	CASTQSQETQYF	TGTGCCAGCACCCAGTCCCAAGAGACCCAGTACTTC
TRBV29-1	-	once	TRBJ2-6	16	CSVAGEGGAGANVLTF	TGCAGCGTCGCCGGGGAGGGGGGAGCTGGGGCCAACGTCCTGACTTTC
TRBV5-6	-	-	TRBJ2-5	14	CASSIRGSQETQYF	TGTGCCAGCAGCATCAGGGGCTCCCAAGAGACCCAGTACTTC
TRBV2	TRBD2	-	TRBJ2-1	15	CASSRWTSGNSEQFF	TGTGCCAGCAGCCGATGGACTAGCGGGAACAGTGAGCAGTTCTTC
TRBV5-8	TRBD1	once	TRBJ1-1	15	CASSFRDRDKTEAFF	TGTGCCAGCAGCTTCCGGGACAGGGATAAAACTGAAGCTTTCTTT
TRBV5-4	-	-	TRBJ2-1	12	CASSLDRNEQFF	TGTGCCAGCAGCTTGGACAGGAATGAGCAGTTCTTC
TRBV6-5	TRBD2	once	TRBJ2-1	14	CASTLSGGWNEQFF	TGTGCCAGCACCCTTAGCGGGGGCTGGAATGAGCAGTTCTTC